The entry that follows covers one T cell receptor (beta chain) sequence. The entry originates in a study of T cells in Graves' hyperthyroidism and ophthalmopathy. About the study: Peripheral blood samples were taken at initial diagnosis, prior to any treatment.

The investigators amplified TCR beta CDR3 regions from RNA transcripts. The primer set for the first-round RT-PCR of the TCR CDR3 was HTBI. From the multiplex PCR reads, TCRdb called clonotypes with MiXCR, one entry per CDR3 protein. The sample shows hundreds of thousands of distinct CDR3 sequences, around 39% of them seen only once. The CDR3 loop spans 13 amino acids. V shed 5 bases and J 9 bases; nucleotides not matched to a gene: 4. Germline V gives CDR1 SGHAT, CDR2 FQNNGV. The genes are TRBV11-2 and TRBJ2-5, with 12 nucleotides matching TRBD2. The sequence was collected from a man aged 18 to 35 with Graves' hyperthyroidism. The source material was blood. The CDR3 coding sequence is TGTGCCAGCAGCGTGACTAGCGGGGGTCCCCAGTACTTC. This translates into CASSVTSGGPQYF.